This TCR beta chain derives from a study of tumor-infiltrating lymphocytes in primary liver carcinoma. At the level of the study: The study included patients who were men and women aged 30 to 69 years. Each of the samples returned roughly 3.5 to 8 million productive TCRbeta reads (a yield similar across tissue types).

DNA and RNA were both co-extracted from roughly 18-30 mg of bulk tissue that had not been sorted. The patients, who had chronic HBV infection, were treatment-naive (untreated). A note on this clonotype: One end of the junction is discordant with germline, which a read error may explain.

Per the germline V gene, CDR1 is MGHRA and CDR2 is YSYEKL. This CDR3 comprises 15 residues. Production of TCR beta cDNA used approximately 0.55 ug total RNA together with a constant-region primer. ARM-PCR was slightly modified, and three nested multiplex PCR rounds with it gave rise to the TCR beta libraries. Both of the initial two PCR rounds ran for nine to eleven cycles and employed TRBV1-TRBV30 forward primers alongside a C-beta reverse primer. TCRdb reanalysed the multiplex PCR reads using MiXCR and keeps one entry per CDR3 protein. The data hold about 120,000 distinct CDR3 sequences, with nearly 70% observed a single time.

The sample was tumor-adjacent normal liver tissue. This receptor was identified in a woman aged 55-70 years with primary liver carcinoma and hepatitis B virus infection. The rearrangement links TRBV4-1 to TRBJ1-5; 10 bases agree with TRBD1. The CDR3, as DNA: TGCGCCAACAGCCAACCGGGACAGGGGCATCAGCCCCATCATTTT. Residues: CANSQPGQGHQPHHF.